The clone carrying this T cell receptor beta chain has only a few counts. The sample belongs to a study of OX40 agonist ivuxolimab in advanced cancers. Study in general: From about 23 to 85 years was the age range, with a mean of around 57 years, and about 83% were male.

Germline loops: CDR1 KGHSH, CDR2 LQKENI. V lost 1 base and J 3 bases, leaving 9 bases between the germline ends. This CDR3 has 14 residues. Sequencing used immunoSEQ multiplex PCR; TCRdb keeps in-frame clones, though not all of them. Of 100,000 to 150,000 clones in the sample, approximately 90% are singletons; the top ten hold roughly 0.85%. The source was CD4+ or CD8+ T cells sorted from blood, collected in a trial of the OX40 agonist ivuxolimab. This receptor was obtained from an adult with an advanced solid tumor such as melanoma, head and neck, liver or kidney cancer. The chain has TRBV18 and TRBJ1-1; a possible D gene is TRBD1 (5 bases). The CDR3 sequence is CASSPQGLYTEAFF. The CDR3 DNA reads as TGTGCCAGCTCACCACAGGGGCTTTACACTGAAGCTTTCTTT.